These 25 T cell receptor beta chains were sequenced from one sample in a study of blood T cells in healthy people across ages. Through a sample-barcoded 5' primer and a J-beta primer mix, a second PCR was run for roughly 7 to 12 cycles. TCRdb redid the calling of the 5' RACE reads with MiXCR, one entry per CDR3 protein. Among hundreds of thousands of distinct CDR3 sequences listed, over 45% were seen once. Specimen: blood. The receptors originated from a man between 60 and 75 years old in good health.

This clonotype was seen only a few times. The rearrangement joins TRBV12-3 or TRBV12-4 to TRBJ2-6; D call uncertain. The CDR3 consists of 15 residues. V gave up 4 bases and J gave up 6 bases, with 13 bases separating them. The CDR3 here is CASSSRVRSANVLTF. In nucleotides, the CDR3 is TGTGCCAGCAGTTCCCGGGTCCGATCGGCCAACGTCCTGACTTTC.

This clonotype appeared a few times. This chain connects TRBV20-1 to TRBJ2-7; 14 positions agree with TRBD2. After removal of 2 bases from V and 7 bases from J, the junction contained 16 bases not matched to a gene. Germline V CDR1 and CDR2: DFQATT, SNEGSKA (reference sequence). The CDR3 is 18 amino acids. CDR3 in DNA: TGCAGTGCTAGATCCGACCGACTAGCGGGGGGGCTTCCGAATGAGCAGTACTTC. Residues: CSARSDRLAGGLPNEQYF.

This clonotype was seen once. The DNA for the CDR3 is TGTGCCAGCAGCTTGGGCCAATGGGCTGGGTGGGATACGCAGTATTTT. Amino acids: CASSLGQWAGWDTQYF. This chain connects TRBV5-5 to TRBJ2-3; no clear D. CDR3 length: 16 amino acids. V shed 0 bases and J shed 6 bases, with 17 bases lying between them. CDR1 is SGHKS, CDR2 YYEKEE, per germline (reference sequence).

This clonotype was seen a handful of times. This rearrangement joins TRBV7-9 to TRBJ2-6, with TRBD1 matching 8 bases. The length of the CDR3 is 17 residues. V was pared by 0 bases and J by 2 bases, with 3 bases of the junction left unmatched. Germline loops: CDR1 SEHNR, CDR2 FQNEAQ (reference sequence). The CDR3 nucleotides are TGTGCCAGCAGCTTAGCAACGGGACAGGCTGGGGCCAACGTCCTGACTTTC. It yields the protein CASSLATGQAGANVLTF. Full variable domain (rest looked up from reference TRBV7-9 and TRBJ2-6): DTGVSQNPRHKITKRGQNVTFRCDPISEHNRLYWYRQTLGQGPEFLTYFQNEAQLEKSRLLSDRFSAERPKGSFSTLEIQRTEQGDSAMYLCASSLATGQAGANVLTFGAGSRLTVL.

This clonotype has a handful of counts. CDR3 in amino acids: CASSSNPPTQYF. The CDR3 DNA reads TGTGCCAGCAGCTCCAACCCCCCGACGCAGTATTTT. The chain joins TRBV28 to TRBJ2-3; D is undetermined. This CDR3 region has 12 residues. The germline gives CDR1 MDHEN, CDR2 SYDVKM. Trimming cost V 6 bases and J 9 bases, with 13 bases left between them.

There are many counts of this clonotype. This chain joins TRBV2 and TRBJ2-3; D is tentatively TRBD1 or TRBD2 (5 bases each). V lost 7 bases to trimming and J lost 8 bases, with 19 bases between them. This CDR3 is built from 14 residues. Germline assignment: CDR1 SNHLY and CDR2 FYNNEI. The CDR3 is CASIAGRLRATQYF. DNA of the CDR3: TGTGCCAGCATCGCAGGGCGGTTGAGGGCTACGCAGTATTTT.

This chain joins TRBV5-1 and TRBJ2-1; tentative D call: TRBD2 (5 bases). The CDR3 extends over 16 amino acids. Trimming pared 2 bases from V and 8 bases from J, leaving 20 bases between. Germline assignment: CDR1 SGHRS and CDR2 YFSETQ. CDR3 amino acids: CASSFTRVHLKDEQFF. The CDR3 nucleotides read TGCGCCAGCAGCTTTACGAGGGTGCACTTAAAGGATGAGCAGTTCTTC.

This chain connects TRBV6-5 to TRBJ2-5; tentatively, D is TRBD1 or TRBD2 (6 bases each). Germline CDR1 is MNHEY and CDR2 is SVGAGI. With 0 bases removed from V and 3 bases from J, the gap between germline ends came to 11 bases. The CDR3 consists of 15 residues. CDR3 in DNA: TGTGCCAGCAGTTACTCTTGGGGGGCCGAAGAGACCCAGTACTTC. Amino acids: CASSYSWGAEETQYF.

The CDR3 bases are TGTGCCAGCAGTGAATCGCCTTGGGGGGCAGAGACCCAGTACTTC. Residues: CASSESPWGAETQYF. This rearrangement joins TRBV6-1 to TRBJ2-5; D is tentatively TRBD1 or TRBD2 (6 bases each). The V gene lost 2 bases and the J gene lost 4 bases, with 14 bases spanning the gap. Germline CDR1 reads MNHNS; CDR2 reads SASEGT. CDR3 length: 15 residues.

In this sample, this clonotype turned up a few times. CDR3 residues: CASSTPAWGRETQYF. The CDR3 DNA reads as TGTGCCAGCAGTACACCCGCTTGGGGGCGAGAGACCCAGTACTTC. The chain carries TRBV6-2 or TRBV6-3 and TRBJ2-5, with TRBD1 as a possible D gene (6 bases). Germline CDR1 reads MNHEY; CDR2 reads SVGEGT. The V end lost 5 bases, the J end lost 4 bases, and 17 bases lay between the germline ends. This CDR3 contains 15 residues.

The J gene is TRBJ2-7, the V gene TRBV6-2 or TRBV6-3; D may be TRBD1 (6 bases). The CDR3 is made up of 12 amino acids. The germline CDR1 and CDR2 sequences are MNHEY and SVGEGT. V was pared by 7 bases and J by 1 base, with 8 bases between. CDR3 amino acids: CASTTGSYEQYF. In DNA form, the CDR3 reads TGTGCCAGCACAACAGGGTCCTACGAGCAGTACTTC.

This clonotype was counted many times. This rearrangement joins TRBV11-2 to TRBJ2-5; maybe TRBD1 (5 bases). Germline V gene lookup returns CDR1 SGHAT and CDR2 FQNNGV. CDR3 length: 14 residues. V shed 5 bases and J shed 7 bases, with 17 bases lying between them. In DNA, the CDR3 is TGTGCCAGCAGCATAAATGCAGGGCAGGGGACCCAGTACTTC. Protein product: CASSINAGQGTQYF.

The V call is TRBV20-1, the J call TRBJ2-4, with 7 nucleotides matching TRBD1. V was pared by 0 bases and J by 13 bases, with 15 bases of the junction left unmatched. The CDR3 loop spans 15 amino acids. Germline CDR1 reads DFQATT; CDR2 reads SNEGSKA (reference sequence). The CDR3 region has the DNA TGCAGTGCTAGAGATCTCATGCAGGGGGTCTGGGAGCAGTACTTC. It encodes CSARDLMQGVWEQYF.

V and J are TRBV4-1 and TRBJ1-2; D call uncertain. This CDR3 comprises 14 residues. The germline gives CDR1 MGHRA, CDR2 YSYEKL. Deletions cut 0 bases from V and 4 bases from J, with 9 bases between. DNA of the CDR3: TGCGCCAGCAGCCAAGACCGGTTTGGCTATGGCTACACCTTC. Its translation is CASSQDRFGYGYTF.

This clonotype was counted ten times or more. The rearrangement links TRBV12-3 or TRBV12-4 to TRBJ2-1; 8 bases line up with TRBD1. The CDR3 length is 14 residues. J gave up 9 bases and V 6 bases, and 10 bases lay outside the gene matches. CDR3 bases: TGTGCCAGCAGGAGGGCAGGGGGCTTGGGTGAGCAGTTCTTC. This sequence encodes CASRRAGGLGEQFF.

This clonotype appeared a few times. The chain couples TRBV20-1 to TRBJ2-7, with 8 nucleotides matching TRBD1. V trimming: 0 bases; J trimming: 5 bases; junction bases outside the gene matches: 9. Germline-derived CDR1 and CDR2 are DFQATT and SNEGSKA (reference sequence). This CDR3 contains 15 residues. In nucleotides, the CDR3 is TGCAGTGCTAGAGATTGGGGCCGACAGGGGAACGAGCAGTACTTC. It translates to CSARDWGRQGNEQYF.

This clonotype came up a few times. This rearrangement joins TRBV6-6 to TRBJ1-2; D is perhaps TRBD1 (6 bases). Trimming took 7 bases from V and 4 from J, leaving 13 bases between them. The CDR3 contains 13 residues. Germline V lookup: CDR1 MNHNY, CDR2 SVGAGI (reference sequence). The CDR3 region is CASNTGTLYGYTF. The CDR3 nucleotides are TGTGCCAGCAACACAGGGACCCTCTATGGCTACACCTTC.

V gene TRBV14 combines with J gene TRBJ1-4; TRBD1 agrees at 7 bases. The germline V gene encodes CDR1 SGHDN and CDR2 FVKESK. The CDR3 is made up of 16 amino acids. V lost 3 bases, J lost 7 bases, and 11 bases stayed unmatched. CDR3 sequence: CASSHPMTGSGEKLFF. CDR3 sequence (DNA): TGTGCCAGCAGCCACCCTATGACAGGGTCCGGTGAAAAACTGTTTTTT.

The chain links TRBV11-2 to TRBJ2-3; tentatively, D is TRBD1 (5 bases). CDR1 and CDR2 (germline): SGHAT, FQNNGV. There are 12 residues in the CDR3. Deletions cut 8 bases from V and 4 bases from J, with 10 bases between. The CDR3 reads CASRQQPDTQYF. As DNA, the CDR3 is TGTGCCAGCCGACAGCAGCCAGATACGCAGTATTTT.

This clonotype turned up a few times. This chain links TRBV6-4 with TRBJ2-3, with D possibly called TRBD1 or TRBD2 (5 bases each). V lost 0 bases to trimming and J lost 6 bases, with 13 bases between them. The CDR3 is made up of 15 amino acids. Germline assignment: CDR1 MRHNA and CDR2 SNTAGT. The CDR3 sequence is CASSDSGTAGDTQYF. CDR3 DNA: TGTGCCAGCAGTGACTCGGGGACGGCTGGTGATACGCAGTATTTT.

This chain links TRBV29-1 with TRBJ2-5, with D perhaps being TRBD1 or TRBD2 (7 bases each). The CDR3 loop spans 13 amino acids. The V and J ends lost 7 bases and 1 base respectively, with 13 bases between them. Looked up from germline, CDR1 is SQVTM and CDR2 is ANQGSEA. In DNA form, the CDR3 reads TGCAGCGCCAGGGGGGGGGGCCAAGAGACCCAGTACTTC. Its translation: CSARGGGQETQYF.

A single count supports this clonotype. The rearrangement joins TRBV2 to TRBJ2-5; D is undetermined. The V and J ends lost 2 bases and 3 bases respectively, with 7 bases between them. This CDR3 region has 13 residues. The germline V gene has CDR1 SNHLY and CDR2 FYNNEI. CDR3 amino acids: CASSEQWKETQYF. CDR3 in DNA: TGTGCCAGCAGTGAACAGTGGAAAGAGACCCAGTACTTC.

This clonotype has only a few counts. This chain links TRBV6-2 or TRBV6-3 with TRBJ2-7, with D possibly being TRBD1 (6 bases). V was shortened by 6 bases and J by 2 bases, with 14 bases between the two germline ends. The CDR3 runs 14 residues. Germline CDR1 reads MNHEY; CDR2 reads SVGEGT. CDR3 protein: CASSSGDPPYEQYF. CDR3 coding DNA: TGTGCCAGCAGCTCAGGGGACCCCCCCTACGAGCAGTACTTC.

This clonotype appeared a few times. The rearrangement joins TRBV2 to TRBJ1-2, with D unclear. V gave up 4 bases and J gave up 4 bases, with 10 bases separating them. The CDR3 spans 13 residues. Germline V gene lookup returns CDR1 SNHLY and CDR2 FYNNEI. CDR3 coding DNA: TGTGCCAGCAGTGCCGAAGACTCCTATGGCTACACCTTC. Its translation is CASSAEDSYGYTF.

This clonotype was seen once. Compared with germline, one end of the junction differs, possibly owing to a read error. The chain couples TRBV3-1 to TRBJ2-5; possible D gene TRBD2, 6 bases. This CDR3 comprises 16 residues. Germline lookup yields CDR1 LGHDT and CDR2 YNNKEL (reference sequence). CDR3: CAGSTRASGPGDEQYF. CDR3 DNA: TGTGCCGGCAGCACCAGGGCCAGCGGGCCCGGGGATGAGCAGTACTTC.